These 5 T cell receptor beta chains share one sample of origin, sequenced in a study of blood T cells in healthy people across ages. The authors ran a second PCR of about 6 to 12 cycles using a sample-barcoded 5' primer and a J-beta primer mix. TCRdb processed the 5' RACE reads anew with MiXCR; each CDR3 protein has one entry. Found here are about 1.7 million distinct CDR3 sequences, 28% of them singletons; the top ten hold 7.7%. Sequencing was performed on blood. The receptors derive from a woman in her thirties in good health.

The table lists this clonotype with a few counts. This chain links TRBV18 with TRBJ2-7; 10 bases are a match to TRBD2. The J segment lost 0 bases and the V segment lost 3 bases, leaving 5 bases of the junction unmatched. CDR1 KGHSH and CDR2 LQKENI come from the germline V gene. CDR3 length: 16 amino acids. The CDR3 bases are TGTGCCAGCTCACCCTACCCTAGCGGGAGCTCCTACGAGCAGTACTTC. It codes for CASSPYPSGSSYEQYF.

The rearrangement joins TRBV6-5 to TRBJ1-6; D remains ambiguous. The germline V gene encodes CDR1 MNHEY and CDR2 SVGAGI. The CDR3 is 16 amino acids. The germline V and J ends were trimmed by 5 bases and 9 bases, with 20 bases remaining between them. DNA of the CDR3: TGTGCCAGCAGTCCCCCGTCTTCAACGGGGATTTCACCCCTCCACTTT. Protein sequence: CASSPPSSTGISPLHF.

This clonotype was observed at least ten times. The chain links TRBV10-3 to TRBJ2-7; weak D call: TRBD2 (6 bases). The CDR3 consists of 15 residues. Germline CDR1 is ENHRY and CDR2 is SYGVKD. The V gene lost 3 bases and the J gene lost 3 bases, with 15 bases spanning the gap. The CDR3 is CAISDLGRDHYEQYF. CDR3 nucleotides: TGTGCCATCAGTGATCTCGGGAGAGACCACTACGAGCAGTACTTC.

In regard to this clonotype: Since a much larger clone is just one base distant, this may be a read error. The rearrangement joins TRBV10-2 to TRBJ2-3; D possibly corresponds to TRBD1 (6 bases). The CDR3 runs to 14 residues. V shed 10 bases and J shed 0 bases, with 14 bases lying between them. Germline lookup yields CDR1 WSHSY and CDR2 SAAADI. Written as DNA, the CDR3 is TGCGCCACTGCGACAGGTCCTAGCACAGATACGCAGTATTTT. Its translation: CATATGPSTDTQYF.

This clonotype was observed many times. The chain joins TRBV15 to TRBJ1-1; D is unresolved. V dropped 0 bases and J dropped 4 bases, with 6 bases sitting between them. Germline V gene data show CDR1 as LNHNV and CDR2 as YYDKDF (reference sequence). The CDR3 contains 13 residues. The CDR3, as DNA: TGTGCCACCAGCAGAGATTCCGGCACTGAAGCTTTCTTT. This codes for CATSRDSGTEAFF.